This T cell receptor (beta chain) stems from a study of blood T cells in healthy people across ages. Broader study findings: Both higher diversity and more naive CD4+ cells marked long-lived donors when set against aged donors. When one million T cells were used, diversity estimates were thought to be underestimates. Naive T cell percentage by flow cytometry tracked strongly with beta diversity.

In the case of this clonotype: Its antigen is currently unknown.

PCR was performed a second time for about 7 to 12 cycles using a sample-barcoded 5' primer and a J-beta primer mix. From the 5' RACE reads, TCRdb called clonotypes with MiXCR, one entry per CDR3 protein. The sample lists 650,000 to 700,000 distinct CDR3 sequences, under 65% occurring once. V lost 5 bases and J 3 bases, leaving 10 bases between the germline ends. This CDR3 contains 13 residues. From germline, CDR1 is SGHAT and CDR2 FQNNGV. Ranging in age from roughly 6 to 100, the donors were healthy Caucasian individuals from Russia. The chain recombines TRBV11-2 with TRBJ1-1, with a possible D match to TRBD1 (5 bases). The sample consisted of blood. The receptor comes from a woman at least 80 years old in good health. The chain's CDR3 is CASSDSPYTEAFF. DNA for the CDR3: TGTGCCAGCAGCGACAGCCCATACACTGAAGCTTTCTTT. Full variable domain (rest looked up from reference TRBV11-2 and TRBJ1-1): EAGVAQSPRYKIIEKRQSVAFWCNPISGHATLYWYQQILGQGPKLLIQFQNNGVVDDSQLPKDRFSAERLKGVDSTLKIQPAKLEDSAVYLCASSDSPYTEAFFGQGTRLTVV.